This record looks at one T cell receptor (beta chain) sequence and its context. The data originate from a study of blood T cell repertoires in COVID-19. V lost 3 bases, J lost 7 bases, and 4 bases stayed unmatched. The germline gives CDR1 MNHEY, CDR2 SMNVEV (reference sequence). This CDR3 is built from 13 residues. Measured with immunoSEQ multiplex PCR; TCRdb has only the in-frame clones, and not every one. The table has 200,000 to 250,000 clones, around 80% seen once; the top ten hold about 9.4%. Sequences were obtained from peripheral blood. The TCR was taken from a woman of 80 years or more with acute or convalescent COVID-19. This chain connects TRBV27 to TRBJ2-7; 9 bases line up with TRBD1. The DNA of the CDR3 is TGTGCCAGCAGTTTCGGGACAGGGAAAGAGCAGTACTTC. It specifies CASSFGTGKEQYF.